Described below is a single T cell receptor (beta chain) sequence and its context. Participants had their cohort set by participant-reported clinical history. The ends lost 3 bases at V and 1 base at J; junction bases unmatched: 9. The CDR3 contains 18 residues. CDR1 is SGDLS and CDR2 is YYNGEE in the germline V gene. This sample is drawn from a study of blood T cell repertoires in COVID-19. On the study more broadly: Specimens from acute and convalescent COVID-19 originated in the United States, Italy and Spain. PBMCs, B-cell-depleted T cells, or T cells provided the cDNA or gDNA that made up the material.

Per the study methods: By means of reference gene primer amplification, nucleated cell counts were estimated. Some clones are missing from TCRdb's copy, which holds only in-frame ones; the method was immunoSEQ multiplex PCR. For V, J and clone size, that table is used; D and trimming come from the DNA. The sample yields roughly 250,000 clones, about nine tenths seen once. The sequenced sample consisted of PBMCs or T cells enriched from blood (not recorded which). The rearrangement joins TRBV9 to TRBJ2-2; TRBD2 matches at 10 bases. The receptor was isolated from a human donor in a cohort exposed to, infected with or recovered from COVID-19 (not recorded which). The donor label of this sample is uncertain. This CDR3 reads CASSAPLAGVENTGELFF. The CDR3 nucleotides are TGTGCCAGCAGCGCCCCTCTAGCGGGGGTCGAGAACACCGGGGAGCTGTTTTTT.